The next 8 T cell receptor beta chains were all read from a single sample in a study of T cell clones after liver transplantation. Clones were sequenced by immunoSEQ multiplex PCR, and TCRdb holds only the in-frame ones, with some missing. The data contain 45,000 to 60,000 clones, 70% of them singletons. The material sequenced was CD4+ T cells from blood, taken at the approximately 16-month timepoint. These receptors were collected from a human patient who received a liver transplant. Among the T cells, some may be from the graft donor.

V and J are TRBV28 and TRBJ2-1; D is ambiguous. Trimming removed 3 bases from V and 10 bases from J, with 19 bases in between. The CDR3 is 15 amino acids. The germline CDR1 and CDR2 sequences are MDHEN and SYDVKM. The CDR3 region is CASSFATGWVGEQFF. CDR3 DNA sequence: TGTGCCAGCAGTTTCGCCACGGGTTGGGTCGGGGAGCAGTTCTTC.

V is TRBV13 and J is TRBJ2-1; D is tentatively TRBD1 or TRBD2 (6 bases each). Germline assignment: CDR1 PRHDT and CDR2 FYEKMQ (reference sequence). This CDR3 contains 16 residues. Trimming removed 5 bases from V and 4 bases from J, with 18 bases in between. CDR3 loop: CASSPPSWGAYNEQFF. The CDR3 DNA sequence: TGTGCCAGCAGCCCCCCTTCGTGGGGGGCTTACAATGAGCAGTTCTTC.

The chain carries TRBV9 and TRBJ2-3; no firm D call. This CDR3 has 13 amino acids. The germline V gene encodes CDR1 SGDLS and CDR2 YYNGEE. V was pared by 4 bases and J by 3 bases, with 9 bases between. As DNA, the CDR3 is TGTGCCAGCAGCTTTAGACTGACAGATACGCAGTATTTT. This encodes CASSFRLTDTQYF.

This sequence joins TRBV11-2 and TRBJ2-5; D perhaps matches TRBD2 (6 bases). V lost 5 bases and J lost 1, with 17 bases in between. CDR1 SGHAT and CDR2 FQNNGV come from the germline V gene. This CDR3 has 16 residues. The CDR3 region has the DNA TGTGCCAGCAGCCCCCAGATTAGCGGTTTCCAAGAGACCCAGTACTTC. It translates to CASSPQISGFQETQYF.

The rearrangement links TRBV4-3 to TRBJ2-1; 7 bases map to TRBD2. The germline CDR1 and CDR2 sequences are LGHNA and YSLEER. This CDR3 region has 15 residues. V was clipped by 1 base and J by 4 bases; unmatched bases: 4. This CDR3 reads CASSQVSSGYNEQFF. The CDR3 region has the DNA TGCGCCAGCAGCCAAGTGTCTAGCGGTTACAATGAGCAGTTCTTC.

The V call is TRBV30, the J call TRBJ2-7; 8 nucleotides line up with TRBD1. This CDR3 contains 13 residues. Germline V gives CDR1 GTSNPN, CDR2 SVGIG (reference sequence). V lost 5 bases and J lost 3; bases outside the gene matches: 6. The CDR3 is CAWRRQGNYEQYF. CDR3 in DNA: TGTGCCTGGCGGCGACAGGGGAACTACGAGCAGTACTTC.

This clone was seen just once. The CDR3 region is CASSLRLAGEETQYF. The CDR3 DNA reads as TGTGCCAGCAGCTTGAGACTAGCGGGAGAGGAGACCCAGTACTTC. This chain links TRBV7-2 with TRBJ2-5; 12 bases map to TRBD2. The CDR3 is 15 amino acids. Germline V gene data show CDR1 as SGHTA and CDR2 as FQGNSA. Trimming took 3 bases from V and 5 from J; bases not matched to a gene: 4.

This clone was counted a few times. The chain combines TRBV6-1 with TRBJ2-1; the D gene is possibly TRBD2 (5 bases). Trimming removed 7 bases from V and 4 bases from J, with 14 bases in between. CDR3 length equals 14 residues. Germline CDR1 is MNHNS and CDR2 is SASEGT. Written as DNA, the CDR3 is TGTGCCAGCACCTACGACTCGGGATACAATGAGCAGTTCTTC. It is translated as CASTYDSGYNEQFF.